The clone carrying this T cell receptor beta chain was counted between two and nine times. The method was immunoSEQ multiplex PCR; TCRdb's version includes in-frame clones alone and lacks a portion of them. The table lists approximately 44,000 clones, roughly three quarters of them singletons, with roughly 30% in the top ten. The data were taken from a study of blood T cell repertoires in COVID-19. Trimming removed 8 bases at V and 0 bases at J, with 23 bases between. This CDR3 is built from 17 residues. CDR1 WSHSY and CDR2 SAAADI come from the germline V gene. The receptor comes from a woman of 80 years or more with acute or convalescent COVID-19. The sequencing sample was made of peripheral blood. The V gene is TRBV10-2, the J gene TRBJ2-7, with a tentative D call TRBD1 (6 bases). CDR3 sequence (DNA): TGCGCCAGCGGCATTAAGACAGGCCCCGGGGCCTCCTACGAGCAGTACTTC. It is translated as CASGIKTGPGASYEQYF.